The present T cell receptor beta chain was sequenced within a study of T-cell reconstitution after alpha-beta-depleted transplantation in children. This CDR3 has 17 amino acids. CDR1 and CDR2 from the germline V gene are MNHEY and SVGEGT. Trimming stripped 2 bases from V and 4 bases from J, with 17 bases between. During its preparation, the TCRbeta library received unique molecular identifiers. Using its own MiXCR run on the PCR reads, TCRdb lists one record per CDR3 protein. The data contain 200,000 to 250,000 distinct CDR3 sequences, about 12% of them seen just once; the ten biggest clones take up 2.6%. The table lists this clonotype with many counts.

The V call is TRBV6-2 or TRBV6-3, the J call TRBJ2-2, with a possible D match to TRBD2 (7 bases). The TCR originated in a human donor who donated a stem cell graft to a child with acute lymphoblastic leukemia. This sample comprised PBMCs from the stem cell graft donor, obtained from the stem cell graft. The CDR3 spells CASSYPRAGATTGELFF. The CDR3 region has the DNA TGTGCCAGCAGTTACCCCCGGGCGGGGGCGACCACCGGGGAGCTGTTTTTT.